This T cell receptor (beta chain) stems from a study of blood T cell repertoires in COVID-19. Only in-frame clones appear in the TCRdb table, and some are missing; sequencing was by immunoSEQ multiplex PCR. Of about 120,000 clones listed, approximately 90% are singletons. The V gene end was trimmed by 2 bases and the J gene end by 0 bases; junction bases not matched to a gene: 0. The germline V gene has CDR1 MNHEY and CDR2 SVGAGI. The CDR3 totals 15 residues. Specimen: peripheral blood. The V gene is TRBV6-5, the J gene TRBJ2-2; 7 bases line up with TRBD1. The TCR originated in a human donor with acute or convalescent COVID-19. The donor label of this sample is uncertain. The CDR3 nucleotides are TGTGCCAGCAGTTACGGACAGGCGAACACCGGGGAGCTGTTTTTT. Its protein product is CASSYGQANTGELFF.